These 28 T cell receptor beta chains were sequenced from one sample in a study of OX40 agonist ivuxolimab in advanced cancers. Clones were sequenced by immunoSEQ multiplex PCR, and TCRdb holds only the in-frame ones, with some missing. The repertoire holds 98,000 or so clones, with roughly nine tenths as singletons. Sequenced here: CD4+ or CD8+ T cells sorted from blood, sampled in a trial of the OX40 agonist ivuxolimab. Receptor source: an adult with an advanced solid tumor such as melanoma, head and neck, liver or kidney cancer.

The V and J genes are TRBV9 and TRBJ2-6, with D unresolved. The CDR3 contains 16 residues. Germline assignment: CDR1 SGDLS and CDR2 YYNGEE. The germline V and J ends were trimmed by 2 bases and 0 bases, with 9 bases remaining between them. CDR3 nucleotides: TGTGCCAGCAGCGTCGACCCAATCTCTGGGGCCAACGTCCTGACTTTC. Translating it yields CASSVDPISGANVLTF.

The chain couples TRBV14 to TRBJ1-1, with D hard to call. The CDR3 is made up of 14 amino acids. Germline V CDR1 and CDR2: SGHDN, FVKESK. The germline V and J ends were trimmed by 1 base and 4 bases, with 10 bases remaining between them. CDR3 DNA sequence: TGTGCCAGCAGCCAAGTAGTAGGAGGCACTGAAGCTTTCTTT. It specifies CASSQVVGGTEAFF.

J is TRBJ2-7 and V is TRBV18; D possibly corresponds to TRBD2 (6 bases). V was clipped by 6 bases and J by 4 bases, with 13 bases between them. CDR3 length: 13 residues. The V gene's germline CDR1 is KGHSH and CDR2 LQKENI. The CDR3 nucleotides read TGTGCCAGCTCGGAGGGACTCAGATACGAGCAGTACGTC. Its protein product is CASSEGLRYEQYV.

This clone came up once. One junction end does not reproduce the germline sequence, and a read error may be involved. This sequence joins TRBV7-2 and TRBJ1-1; the D is unclear. Germline loops: CDR1 SGHTA, CDR2 FQGNSA. The CDR3 sequence is 13 residues long. DNA for the CDR3: TGTGCCAGCAGCCCCAGCGTGGGAACTGGAGCTTTCTTT. Translation: CASSPSVGTGAFF.

This chain joins TRBV5-1 and TRBJ2-7; unclear D gene. In germline, CDR1 is SGHRS, CDR2 YFSETQ. V dropped 5 bases and J dropped 6 bases, with 9 bases sitting between them. The CDR3 contains 11 residues. This chain's CDR3 is CASRFPSEQYV. In DNA, the CDR3 is TGCGCCAGCAGGTTCCCTAGCGAGCAGTACGTC.

This clone came up a few times. The V and J genes are TRBV29-1 and TRBJ2-4; D tentatively reads TRBD1 or TRBD2 (5 bases each). In germline, CDR1 is SQVTM, CDR2 ANQGSEA. V was shortened by 6 bases and J by 3 bases, with 12 bases between the two germline ends. CDR3 length equals 13 residues. The CDR3 sequence is CSVLATDKNIQYF. CDR3 DNA: TGCAGCGTGTTAGCGACAGACAAAAACATTCAGTACTTC.

This chain uses TRBV28 with TRBJ1-5; 7 bases are a match to TRBD1. Germline CDR1 is MDHEN and CDR2 is SYDVKM. The CDR3 spans 13 residues. Germline trimming cut 7 bases from V and 4 bases from J; bases unmatched to any gene: 4. Here the CDR3 DNA reads TGTGCCAGCAATGGGGGACAGAATCAGCCCCAGCATTTT. As protein: CASNGGQNQPQHF.

V usage is TRBV7-2 and J usage is TRBJ2-5; D is unresolved. V lost 5 bases, J lost 5 bases, and 21 bases lay in between. The CDR3 has 16 amino acids. CDR1 is SGHTA, CDR2 FQGNSA, per germline. The CDR3 DNA follows: TGTGCCAGCAGCCCGTTAAATTTGGTCCCAAGGGAGACCCAGTACTTC. Translation: CASSPLNLVPRETQYF.

CDR3 region: CASSLELGTVRGNQPQHF. The CDR3, as DNA: TGTGCCAGCAGCTTGGAATTAGGGACAGTGAGGGGCAATCAGCCCCAGCATTTT. The V and J genes are TRBV5-8 and TRBJ1-5; 7 nucleotides match TRBD1. V dropped 0 bases and J dropped 2; count of bases not matched to a gene: 11. Germline loops: CDR1 SGHTS, CDR2 YDEGEE. The CDR3 sequence is 18 residues long. Complete variable domain (other parts from reference TRBV5-8 and TRBJ1-5): EAGVTQSPTHLIKTRGQQATLRCSPISGHTSVYWYQQALGLGLQFLLWYDEGEERNRGNFPPRFSGRQFPNYSSELNVNALELEDSALYLCASSLELGTVRGNQPQHFGDGTRLSIL.

The rearrangement uses TRBV29-1 and TRBJ2-3, with a possible D match to TRBD2 (6 bases). Per germline, CDR1 SQVTM and CDR2 ANQGSEA. The CDR3 runs to 17 residues. V was pared by 0 bases and J by 3 bases, with 19 bases between. The CDR3 protein is CSVEEWAAGGGTDTQYF. CDR3 nucleotides: TGCAGCGTTGAAGAATGGGCAGCGGGTGGGGGGACAGATACGCAGTATTTT.

The chain recombines TRBV7-2 with TRBJ1-5, with 9 bases lining up with TRBD1. This CDR3 has 15 amino acids. J lost 4 bases, V lost 5 bases, and 6 bases had no gene match. Germline V gene data show CDR1 as SGHTA and CDR2 as FQGNSA. CDR3 sequence: CASSPDRGPNQPQHF. The CDR3 DNA reads as TGTGCCAGCAGCCCGGACAGGGGACCAAATCAGCCCCAGCATTTT.

The V and J genes are TRBV30 and TRBJ2-7; 14 bases line up with TRBD2. V dropped 3 bases and J dropped 3; count of bases not matched to a gene: 16. The CDR3 covers 19 residues. Germline CDR1 reads GTSNPN; CDR2 reads SVGIG (reference sequence). CDR3 sequence (DNA): TGTGCCTGGAGGTCCCCCTTGACTAGCGGGAGGGCGTATGACTACGAGCAGTACTTC. It is translated as CAWRSPLTSGRAYDYEQYF.

The J gene is TRBJ2-6, the V gene TRBV6-1, with unresolved D. V lost 3 bases to trimming and J lost 0 bases, with 9 bases between them. CDR1 MNHNS and CDR2 SASEGT come from the germline V gene. The CDR3 consists of 16 residues. The CDR3 here is CASSERWDSGANVLTF. The CDR3 bases are TGTGCCAGCAGTGAGCGGTGGGACTCTGGGGCCAACGTCCTGACTTTC.

V and J are TRBV7-2 and TRBJ2-3; TRBD1 agrees at 7 bases. From germline, CDR1 is SGHTA and CDR2 FQGNSA. CDR3 length: 13 amino acids. The junction had 6 bases not matched to a gene; V was cut back by 8 bases and J by 4 bases. The CDR3 is CASSRTGPDTQYF. The DNA for the CDR3 is TGTGCCAGCTCTCGGACAGGCCCAGATACGCAGTATTTT.

The chain uses TRBV6-1 and TRBJ1-2; 9 bases are shared with TRBD1. V lost 6 bases to trimming and J lost 8 bases; unmatched junction nucleotides: 7. Germline loops: CDR1 MNHNS, CDR2 SASEGT. The CDR3 spans 13 residues. CDR3: CASSPRGTGGYTF. CDR3 DNA: TGTGCCAGCAGCCCTAGGGGGACAGGGGGCTACACCTTC.

The chain has TRBV20-1 and TRBJ2-7; no clear D. Trimming stripped 6 bases from V and 5 bases from J, with 8 bases between. Germline-derived CDR1 and CDR2 are DFQATT and SNEGSKA (reference sequence). This CDR3 is built from 10 residues. The CDR3 region has the DNA TGCAGTGCCCGGGCCCACGAGCAGTACTTC. This sequence encodes CSARAHEQYF.

The chain is built from TRBV6-5 and TRBJ2-5; D is unclear. Germline CDR1 is MNHEY and CDR2 is SVGAGI. This CDR3 contains 13 residues. Trimming shortened V by 6 bases and J by 2 bases, and 10 bases separated the two germline ends. In DNA form, the CDR3 reads TGTGCCAGCAGCCGGACGGCACAAGAGACCCAGTACTTC. Encoded protein: CASSRTAQETQYF.

The rearrangement uses TRBV4-2 and TRBJ2-3; the D gene could be TRBD1 or TRBD2 (5 bases each). The V gene lost 4 bases and the J gene lost 3 bases, with 17 bases spanning the gap. The CDR3 is 16 amino acids. CDR1 LGHNA and CDR2 YNFKEQ come from the germline V gene. The chain's CDR3 is CASSLRTGPLTDTQYF. The DNA of the CDR3 is TGTGCCAGCAGCCTCCGGACGGGACCCCTAACAGATACGCAGTATTTT.

J is TRBJ1-4 and V is TRBV11-2, with D perhaps TRBD1 (6 bases). Looked up from germline, CDR1 is SGHAT and CDR2 is FQNNGV. This CDR3 comprises 19 residues. The V end was cut by 5 bases, the J end by 7 bases, with 29 bases between. The CDR3 DNA reads TGTGCCAGCAGCATGGGACACGGGTCGGGGGATTTAAATTTTGAAAAACTGTTTTTT. Protein product: CASSMGHGSGDLNFEKLFF.

The chain combines TRBV7-7 with TRBJ2-5; maybe TRBD1 (6 bases). The germline V gene encodes CDR1 SSHAT and CDR2 FNYEAQ (reference sequence). V dropped 5 bases and J dropped 2 bases, with 9 bases sitting between them. This CDR3 has 13 amino acids. The CDR3, as DNA: TGTGCCAGCAGCGCGGACAGTCAAGAGACCCAGTACTTC. Its translation: CASSADSQETQYF.

This clone was detected only once. The gene calls are TRBV4-3 and TRBJ2-4; 9 bases are a match to TRBD1. Unmatched junction bases numbered 3, after V lost 4 bases and J lost 8 bases. CDR3 length equals 13 residues. Germline V gene sequence: CDR1 LGHNA, CDR2 YSLEER. In nucleotides, the CDR3 is TGCGCCAGCAGCCTCCGGGACAGGGACATTCAGTACTTC. It yields the protein CASSLRDRDIQYF.

The chain is built from TRBV30 and TRBJ2-1; TRBD2 agrees at 9 bases. Germline V CDR1 and CDR2: GTSNPN, SVGIG (reference sequence). The CDR3 consists of 19 residues. V lost 2 bases, J lost 2 bases, and 16 bases stayed unmatched. The CDR3 DNA reads as TGTGCCTGGAGTCCCGCCGGTGGTAGCGGGAGCCGGACCTACAATGAGCAGTTCTTC. Its protein is CAWSPAGGSGSRTYNEQFF.

The chain combines TRBV7-8 with TRBJ2-1, with 12 positions matching TRBD2. Germline V gene sequence: CDR1 SGHVS, CDR2 FQNEAQ. V shed 5 bases, J shed 8 bases, and the junction held 7 bases outside the gene matches. The CDR3 has 15 amino acids. CDR3 sequence (DNA): TGTGCCAGCAGCCGAAGACTAGCGGGAGTAGATGAGCAGTTCTTC. Translated, it gives CASSRRLAGVDEQFF.

The chain couples TRBV9 to TRBJ2-1; 7 bases line up with TRBD2. Unmatched junction bases numbered 11, after V lost 4 bases and J lost 1 base. Germline CDR1 is SGDLS and CDR2 is YYNGEE. The CDR3 is made up of 17 amino acids. The CDR3 region has the DNA TGTGCCAGCAGCCTATCGGGAGCGGGGAGTTCCTACAATGAGCAGTTCTTC. Amino acids: CASSLSGAGSSYNEQFF.

The chain uses TRBV5-4 and TRBJ1-1, with D unresolved. In germline, CDR1 is SGHNT, CDR2 YYREEE (reference sequence). V shed 1 base and J shed 11 bases, with 12 bases lying between them. The CDR3 sequence is 12 residues long. CDR3 bases: TGTGCCAGCAGCTTGAACGGTCGGGTCGCTTTCTTT. Protein product: CASSLNGRVAFF. The variable domain in full, with the rest retrieved from reference TRBV5-4 and TRBJ1-1, is ETGVTQSPTHLIKTRGQQVTLRCSSQSGHNTVSWYQQALGQGPQFIFQYYREEENGRGNFPPRFSGLQFPNYSSELNVNALELDDSALYLCASSLNGRVAFFGQGTRLTVV.

V and J are TRBV5-6 and TRBJ1-5, with TRBD1 matching over 7 bases. V shed 4 bases and J 4 bases; nucleotides not matched to a gene: 5. Germline CDR1 reads SGHDT; CDR2 reads YYEEEE. The CDR3 spans 14 residues. The CDR3 region has the DNA TGTGCCAGCAGCCGCAGGGGGACTAATCAGCCCCAGCATTTT. It encodes CASSRRGTNQPQHF.

The DNA for the CDR3 is TGTGCCAGCATTCCTCCCTTTGGCGGCGAGCAGTACTTC. Translation: CASIPPFGGEQYF. The chain couples TRBV6-5 to TRBJ2-7; D gene uncertain. CDR1 MNHEY and CDR2 SVGAGI come from the germline V gene. The CDR3 is 13 amino acids. Trimming removed 7 bases from V and 6 bases from J, with 16 bases in between.

The genes are TRBV27 and TRBJ1-1, with a tentative D call TRBD1 (5 bases). The length of the CDR3 is 14 residues. Germline values: CDR1 MNHEY, CDR2 SMNVEV (reference sequence). Trimming pared 6 bases from V and 1 base from J, leaving 12 bases between. The CDR3 region has the DNA TGTGCCAGCAGCCTGGGGGGGAGGAACACTGAAGCTTTCTTT. Amino acids: CASSLGGRNTEAFF.